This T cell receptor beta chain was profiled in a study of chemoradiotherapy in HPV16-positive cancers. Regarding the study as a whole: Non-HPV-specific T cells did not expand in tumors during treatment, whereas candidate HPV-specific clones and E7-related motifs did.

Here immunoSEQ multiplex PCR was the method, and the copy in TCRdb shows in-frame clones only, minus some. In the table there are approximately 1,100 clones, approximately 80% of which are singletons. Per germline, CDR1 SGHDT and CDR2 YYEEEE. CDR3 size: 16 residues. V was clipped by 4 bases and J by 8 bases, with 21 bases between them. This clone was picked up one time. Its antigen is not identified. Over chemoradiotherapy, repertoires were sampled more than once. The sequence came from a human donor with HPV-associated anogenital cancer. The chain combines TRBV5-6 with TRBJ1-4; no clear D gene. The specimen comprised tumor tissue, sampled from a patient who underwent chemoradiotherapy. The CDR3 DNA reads TGTGCCAGCAGCCCGTACTGGGGAGGCGCTCAGGAAAAACTGTTTTTT. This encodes CASSPYWGGAQEKLFF.